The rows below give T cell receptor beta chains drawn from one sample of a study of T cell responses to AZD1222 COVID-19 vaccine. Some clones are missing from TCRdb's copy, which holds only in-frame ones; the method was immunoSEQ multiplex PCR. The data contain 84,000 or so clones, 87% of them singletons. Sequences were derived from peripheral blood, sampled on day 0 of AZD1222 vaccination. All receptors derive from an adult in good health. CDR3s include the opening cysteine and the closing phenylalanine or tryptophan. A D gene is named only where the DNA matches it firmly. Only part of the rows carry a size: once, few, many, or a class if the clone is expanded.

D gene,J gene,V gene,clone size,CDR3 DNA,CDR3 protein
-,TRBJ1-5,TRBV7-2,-,TGTGCCAGCAGCGTCAGGGTTAATCAGCCCCAGCATTTT,CASSVRVNQPQHF
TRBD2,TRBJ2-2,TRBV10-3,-,TGTGCCATCAGTGTAGAACTAGCGGGAGTAGATACCGGGGAGCTGTTTTTT,CAISVELAGVDTGELFF
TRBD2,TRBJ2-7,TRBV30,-,TGTGCCTGGAGCCCACTAGCGGGAGTTTCGTACGAGCAGTACTTC,CAWSPLAGVSYEQYF
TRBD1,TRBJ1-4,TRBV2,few,TGTGCCGGGGACAGGGGGACCGCAACTAATGAAAAACTGTTTTTT,CAGDRGTATNEKLFF
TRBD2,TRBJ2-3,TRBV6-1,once,TGTGCCAGCAGTGAATCGTTGGGACTAGCCATCACAGATACGCAGTATTTT,CASSESLGLAITDTQYF
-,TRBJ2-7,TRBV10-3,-,TGTGCCATCAGTGAGACAGTCAGGCCTAACGAGCAGTACTTC,CAISETVRPNEQYF
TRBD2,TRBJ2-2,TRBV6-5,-,TGTGCCAGCAGTTACGAATCAGCGGGACTCACCGGGGAGCTGTTTTTT,CASSYESAGLTGELFF
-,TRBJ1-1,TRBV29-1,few,TGCAGCTGGGGGGCCTCGAACACTGAAGCTTTCTTT,CSWGASNTEAFF
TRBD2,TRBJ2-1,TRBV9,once,TGTGCCAGCAGCGTTGGACTAGCGGGAACCAATGAGCAGTTCTTC,CASSVGLAGTNEQFF
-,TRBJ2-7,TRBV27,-,TGTGCCAGCCTGGGGGGCTCCTACGAGCAGTACTTC,CASLGGSYEQYF
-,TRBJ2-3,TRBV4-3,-,TGCGCCAGCAGCCAAGACTGGTGGGATACGCAGTATTTT,CASSQDWWDTQYF
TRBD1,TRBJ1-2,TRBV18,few,TGTGCCAGCTCATTGCTTGGGGACAGGGGAAAAGGCTACACCTTC,CASSLLGDRGKGYTF
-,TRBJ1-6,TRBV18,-,TGTGCCAGCTCACCACTGACAACTAATTCACCCCTCCACTTT,CASSPLTTNSPLHF
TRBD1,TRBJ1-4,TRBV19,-,TGTGCCAGTAGTACCCAGGGGGGGGATGAAAAACTGTTTTTT,CASSTQGGDEKLFF
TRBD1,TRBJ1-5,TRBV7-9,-,TGTGCCAGCAGCCGGACAGGGGACGATCAGCCCCAGCATTTT,CASSRTGDDQPQHF
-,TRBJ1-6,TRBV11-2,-,TGTGCCAGCAGCTTGGGGGCGGGAAATTCACCCCTCCACTTT,CASSLGAGNSPLHF
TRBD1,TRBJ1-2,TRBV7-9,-,TGTGCCAGCAGCTCCACCAGGGGGCTAGGAGGCTACACCTTC,CASSSTRGLGGYTF
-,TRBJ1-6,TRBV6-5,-,TGTGCCAGCACGACCTGGGGGCAGGGCAATTCACCCCTCCACTTT,CASTTWGQGNSPLHF
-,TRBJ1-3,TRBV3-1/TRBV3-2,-,TGTGCCAGCTCGGGGGGAGCTGGAAACACCATATATTTT,CASSGGAGNTIYF
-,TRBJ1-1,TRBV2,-,TGTGCCAGCAGTGTAGTCTGGGGCACTGAAGCTTTCTTT,CASSVVWGTEAFF